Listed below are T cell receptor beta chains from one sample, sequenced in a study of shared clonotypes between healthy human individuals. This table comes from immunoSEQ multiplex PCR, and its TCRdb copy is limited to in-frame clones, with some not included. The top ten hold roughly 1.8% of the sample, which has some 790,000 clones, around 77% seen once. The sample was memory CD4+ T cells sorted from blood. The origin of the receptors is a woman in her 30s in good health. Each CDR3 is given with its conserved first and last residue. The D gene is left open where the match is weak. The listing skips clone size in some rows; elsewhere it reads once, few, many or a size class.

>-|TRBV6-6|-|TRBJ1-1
TGTGCCAGCAAGCTTGGACAAACTGAAGCTTTCTTT
CASKLGQTEAFF
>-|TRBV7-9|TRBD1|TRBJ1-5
TGTGCCAGCAGCTCCTCCGGGACAGGGGCAGGGCAGCCCCAGCATTTT
CASSSSGTGAGQPQHF
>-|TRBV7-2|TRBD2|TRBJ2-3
TGTGCCAGCAGCTTAGGCCTGACTAGCGGTCCGTTCACAGATACGCAGTATTTT
CASSLGLTSGPFTDTQYF
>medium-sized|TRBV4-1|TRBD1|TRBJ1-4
TGCGCCAGCACCCGGGACAGCTTTGCAACTAATGAAAAACTGTTTTTT
CASTRDSFATNEKLFF
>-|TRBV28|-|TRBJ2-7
TGTGCCAGCAGTTTCCGGGCCTACGAGCAGTACTTC
CASSFRAYEQYF
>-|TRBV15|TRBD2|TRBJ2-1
TGTGCCACCAGCTCGGGACTAGCGGGAGTAAGGGGTTACAATGAGCAGTTCTTC
CATSSGLAGVRGYNEQFF
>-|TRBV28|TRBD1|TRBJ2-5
TGTGCCAGCAGGAGAGGGGGCGCGGAGACCCAGTACTTC
CASRRGGAETQYF
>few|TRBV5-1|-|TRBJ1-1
TGCGCCAGCAGCTTTTCAGCGTTAGGCACTGAAGCTTTCTTT
CASSFSALGTEAFF
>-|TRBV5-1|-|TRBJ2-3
TGCGCCAGCAGCTTGGAGGCTAGCGCACCCACAGATACGCAGTATTTT
CASSLEASAPTDTQYF
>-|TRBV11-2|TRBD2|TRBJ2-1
TGTGCCAGCAGCTTTTCGGGAGGAGGTGAGCAGTTCTTC
CASSFSGGGEQFF
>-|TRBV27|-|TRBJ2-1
TGTGCCAGCAGTACCCCGCCAGAGTATGAGCAGTTCTTC
CASSTPPEYEQFF
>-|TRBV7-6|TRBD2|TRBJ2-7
TGTGCCAGCAGCCCCTTACACACGCCGGGTGAAAAGCGGGAGGGGAACTCCTACGAGCAGTACTTC
CASSPLHTPGEKREGNSYEQYF
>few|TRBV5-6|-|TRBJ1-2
TGTGCCAGTATACGACTGGCTCTTCCTAACTATGGCTACACCTTC
CASIRLALPNYGYTF
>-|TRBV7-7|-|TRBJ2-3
TGTGCCAGCAGCCCGGGATCACGGACAGATACGCAGTATTTT
CASSPGSRTDTQYF
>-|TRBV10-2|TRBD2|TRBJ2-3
TGCGCCAGCAGTGAGGAGACTAGCGGGACAGATACGCAGTATTTT
CASSEETSGTDTQYF
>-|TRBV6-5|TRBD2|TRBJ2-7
TGTGCCAGCAGTTTCAGGACTAGCGGGAGTACCTACGAGCAGTACTTC
CASSFRTSGSTYEQYF
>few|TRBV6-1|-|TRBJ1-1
TGTGCCACCCAAGCCAAGACGGAGAACACTGAAGCTTTCTTT
CATQAKTENTEAFF
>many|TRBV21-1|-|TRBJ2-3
TGTGCCAGCAGCAGCTATCCTTACACAGATACGCAGTATTTT
CASSSYPYTDTQYF
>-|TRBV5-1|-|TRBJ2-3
TGCGCCAGCAGCTTGGGACTCTTCTCAGATACGCAGTATTTT
CASSLGLFSDTQYF
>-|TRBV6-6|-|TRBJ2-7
TGTGCCAGCAGTTACCCAGGTACCTACGAGCAGTACTTC
CASSYPGTYEQYF
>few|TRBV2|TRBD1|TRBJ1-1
TGTGCCAGCAGTGTTGCCCCGGGACAGAGCATGAACACTGAAGCTTTCTTT
CASSVAPGQSMNTEAFF
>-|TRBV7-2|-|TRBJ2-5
TGTGCCAGCAGCCCCGGGATATCGGAAGAGACCCAGTACTTC
CASSPGISEETQYF
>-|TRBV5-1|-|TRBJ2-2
TGCGCCTCCCGGAACGTTCAGTCAAACACCGGGGAGCTGTTTTTT
CASRNVQSNTGELFF
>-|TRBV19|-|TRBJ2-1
TGTGCCAGTAGTCTCGGGTGGGAAATCAATGAGCAGTTCTTC
CASSLGWEINEQFF
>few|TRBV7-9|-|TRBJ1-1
TGTGCCAGCAGCCCGGTCCCTTTCTTT
CASSPVPFF
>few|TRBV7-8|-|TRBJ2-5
TGTGCCAGCAGCCCCACCGGGACACAGTACCAAGAGACCCAGTACTTC
CASSPTGTQYQETQYF
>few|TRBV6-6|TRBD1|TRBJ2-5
TGTGCCAGCAGTTACCCGGGACAGGGTCACGAGACCCAGTACTTC
CASSYPGQGHETQYF
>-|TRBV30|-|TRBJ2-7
TGTGCCTGGAGTCCCCATGAGTTGGACGAGCAGTACTTC
CAWSPHELDEQYF
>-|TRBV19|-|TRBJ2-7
TGTGCCAGTAGCCTGGGACGCCGCTACGAGCAGTACTTC
CASSLGRRYEQYF
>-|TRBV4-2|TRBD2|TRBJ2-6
TGTGCCAGCAACCCCCGCCCACTAGCGGGAGGTAACTCTGGGGCCAACGTCCTGACTTTC
CASNPRPLAGGNSGANVLTF
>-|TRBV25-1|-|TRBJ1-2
TGTGCCAGCTCATGGCGTTCGGGGGACCATGGCTACACCTTC
CASSWRSGDHGYTF
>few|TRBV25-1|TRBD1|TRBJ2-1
TGTGCCAGCAGCAGAACAGGGGCTTTATGGAATGAGCAGTTCTTC
CASSRTGALWNEQFF
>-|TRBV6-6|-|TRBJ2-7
TGTGCCAGCAGCGACGGGGCAGGGAGGTCCGAGCAGTACTTC
CASSDGAGRSEQYF
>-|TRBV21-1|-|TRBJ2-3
TGTGCCAGCCCGAGCGGGAGGGGTAAAGATACGCAGTATTTT
CASPSGRGKDTQYF
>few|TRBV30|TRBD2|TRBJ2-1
TGTGCCTGGAGTAGCGGGAGGAATGAGCAGTTCTTC
CAWSSGRNEQFF
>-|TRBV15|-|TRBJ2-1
TGTGCCACCAGCGGAAACAGGGTTTCATACAATGAGCAGTTCTTC
CATSGNRVSYNEQFF
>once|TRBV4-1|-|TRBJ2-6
TGCGCCAGCAGCCAGGGTGGTTTAGGAGCCAACGTCCTGACTTTC
CASSQGGLGANVLTF
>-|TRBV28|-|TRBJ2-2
TGTGCCAGCAGGCGTGAAGGGGGTACCGGGGAGCTGTTTTTT
CASRREGGTGELFF
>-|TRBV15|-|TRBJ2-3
TGTGCCACCAGCAGAGCGATGGGGTTGACAGATACGCAGTATTTT
CATSRAMGLTDTQYF
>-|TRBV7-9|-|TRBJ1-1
TGTGCCAGCCGACCTGTCGAAAGGGCTGAAGCTTTCTTT
CASRPVERAEAFF